This T cell receptor (beta chain) was captured in a study of identical twins. Whole-study findings and limits: Possibly, invariant MAIT and iNKT cells partly confounded zero-insertion analyses. Model-predicted out-of-frame TCR alpha sharing fell below observed values in monozygotic twins. Abundant cord blood beta clonotypes carried fewer insertions; memory repertoires showed none.

Template switching (which added a universal primer site) was used, and cDNA carried unique molecular identifiers. TCRdb reprocessed the 5' RACE reads via MiXCR and lists one record per CDR3 protein. The data hold about 530,000 distinct CDR3 sequences, with about 15% observed a single time. The sample holds many counts of this clonotype. Its antigen is not known. A junction boundary mismatches the germline segment, possibly from a read error. This sample also appeared in a second study, on yellow fever vaccine responses in identical twins.

The clonotype originates from a young woman in good health. Sequenced input: CD4+ T cells sorted from blood.

The chain's CDR3 is CASSSGQGNSPLHF. CDR3 DNA sequence: TGCGCCAGCAGTTCGGGACAGGGGAATTCACCCCTCCACTTT. The chain combines TRBV7-9 with TRBJ1-6; 10 bases fit TRBD1. Germline loops: CDR1 SEHNR, CDR2 FQNEAQ (reference sequence). The CDR3 is 14 residues long.